The 23 T cell receptor beta chains below all came from one sample that was sequenced in a study of response to subunit inactivated influenza vaccine. TCRdb re-derived calls from the RT-PCR reads in MiXCR, one entry per CDR3 protein. The data hold 630,000 or so distinct CDR3 sequences, with 15% to 17% observed a single time. The sample in question was PBMCs from blood, obtained about 12 days after vaccination. The receptors derive from a man in his fifties or sixties who received an inactivated influenza vaccine.

This chain connects TRBV7-2 to TRBJ2-7; D is perhaps TRBD1 (6 bases). The CDR3 has 14 amino acids. The germline gives CDR1 SGHTA, CDR2 FQGNSA. The germline V and J ends were trimmed by 2 bases and 6 bases, with 14 bases remaining between them. CDR3 DNA: TGTGCCAGCAGCTTACCTCAGGGGCACCTCGAGCAGTACTTC. Its translation: CASSLPQGHLEQYF.

This clonotype was seen once. V usage is TRBV28 and J usage is TRBJ2-6; the D gene could be TRBD1 or TRBD2 (5 bases each). V lost 6 bases to trimming and J lost 2 bases, with 8 bases between them. CDR1 and CDR2 (germline): MDHEN, SYDVKM. This CDR3 contains 14 residues. CDR3: CASREGTGANVLTF. DNA for the CDR3: TGTGCCAGCAGAGAGGGGACTGGGGCCAACGTCCTGACTTTC.

The J gene is TRBJ2-2, the V gene TRBV12-3 or TRBV12-4, with 11 bases aligning to TRBD1. The V gene end was trimmed by 5 bases and the J gene end by 4 bases; junction bases not matched to a gene: 12. The CDR3 totals 18 residues. The CDR3 sequence is CASSVGTGGLVATGELFF. The CDR3, as DNA: TGTGCCAGCAGTGTAGGGACAGGGGGTCTGGTAGCCACCGGGGAGCTGTTTTTT.

CDR3 region: CSVEPYGGNTEAFF. Written as DNA, the CDR3 is TGCAGCGTCGAACCCTACGGGGGGAATACTGAAGCTTTCTTT. The chain links TRBV29-1 to TRBJ1-1; the D gene is possibly TRBD1 (5 bases). CDR1 and CDR2 from the germline V gene are SQVTM and ANQGSEA. V gave up 6 bases and J gave up 5 bases, with 19 bases separating them. The CDR3 consists of 14 residues.

This chain links TRBV5-6 with TRBJ1-1; 7 nucleotides agree with TRBD1. The CDR3 consists of 13 residues. V lost 3 bases and J lost 11; bases outside the gene matches: 10. Germline V gives CDR1 SGHDT, CDR2 YYEEEE. The CDR3 DNA reads as TGTGCCAGCAGCTACTTGGGACAGTCGAAGGCTTTCTTT. Translated, it gives CASSYLGQSKAFF.

The gene calls are TRBV29-1 and TRBJ1-1; no clear D. With 8 bases removed from V and 8 bases from J, the gap between germline ends came to 9 bases. This CDR3 has 9 residues. Germline values: CDR1 SQVTM, CDR2 ANQGSEA. This CDR3 reads CSTKREAFF. For the CDR3, the DNA is TGCAGCACCAAACGGGAAGCTTTCTTT. Full variable domain (outside the CDR3, taken from reference TRBV29-1 and TRBJ1-1): SAVISQKPSRDICQRGTSLTIQCQVDSQVTMMFWYRQQPGQSLTLIATANQGSEATYESGFVIDKFPISRPNLTFSTLTVSNMSPEDSSIYLCSTKREAFFGQGTRLTVV.

The chain is built from TRBV6-1 and TRBJ2-1, with TRBD2 as a possible D gene (5 bases). The germline V and J ends were trimmed by 6 bases and 10 bases, with 16 bases remaining between them. CDR1 and CDR2 from the germline V gene are MNHNS and SASEGT. This CDR3 comprises 13 residues. CDR3 nucleotides: TGTGCCAGCAGACAAGGTCGGGGTTGGGAGCAGTTCTTC. Its protein is CASRQGRGWEQFF.

The sample holds a few counts of this clonotype. The genes are TRBV6-1 and TRBJ2-7; D may be TRBD2 (5 bases). Germline values: CDR1 MNHNS, CDR2 SASEGT. This CDR3 comprises 14 residues. V was shortened by 6 bases and J by 3 bases, with 15 bases between the two germline ends. CDR3: CASRAVEARYEQYF. CDR3 in DNA: TGTGCCAGCAGAGCGGTCGAGGCCCGCTACGAGCAGTACTTC.

This clonotype was recorded many times. The chain employs TRBV5-1 and TRBJ2-2; 8 bases agree with TRBD1. CDR1 is SGHRS and CDR2 is YFSETQ in the germline V gene. The junction had 2 bases not matched to a gene; V was cut back by 7 bases and J by 0 bases. This CDR3 has 14 residues. The DNA of the CDR3 is TGCGCCAGCGGGGACAGGACGAACACCGGGGAGCTGTTTTTT. Protein sequence: CASGDRTNTGELFF. The whole variable domain, filled in from reference TRBV5-1 and TRBJ2-2, reads KAGVTQTPRYLIKTRGQQVTLSCSPISGHRSVSWYQQTPGQGLQFLFEYFSETQRNKGNFPGRFSGRQFSNSRSEMNVSTLELGDSALYLCASGDRTNTGELFFGEGSRLTVL.

This clonotype was counted only a few times. This chain connects TRBV3-1 to TRBJ1-2; 9 nucleotides align to TRBD1. Germline V gene sequence: CDR1 LGHDT, CDR2 YNNKEL (reference sequence). The CDR3 is 14 amino acids. V gave up 5 bases and J gave up 4 bases; unmatched junction bases: 5. The DNA for the CDR3 is TGTGCCAGCAGCGCCGGGACAGGGCTCTATGGCTACACCTTC. Its protein product is CASSAGTGLYGYTF. Using reference TRBV3-1 and TRBJ1-2 for the parts outside the CDR3, the full variable domain is DTAVSQTPKYLVTQMGNDKSIKCEQNLGHDTMYWYKQDSKKFLKIMFSYNNKELIINETVPNRFSPKSPDKAHLNLHINSLELGDSAVYFCASSAGTGLYGYTFGSGTRLTVV.

The gene calls are TRBV12-3 or TRBV12-4 and TRBJ1-2; TRBD1 matches at 7 bases. CDR3 size: 16 residues. Trimming removed 6 bases from V and 0 bases from J; junction bases left unmatched: 10. The CDR3 here is CASRPQGFEANYGYTF. The CDR3 DNA follows: TGTGCCAGCAGGCCACAGGGGTTCGAAGCTAACTATGGCTACACCTTC.

V is TRBV4-3 and J is TRBJ1-1; 8 bases are shared with TRBD1. The V gene's germline CDR1 is LGHNA and CDR2 YSLEER. The ends lost 4 bases at V and 6 bases at J; junction bases unmatched: 7. CDR3 length equals 14 residues. CDR3 loop: CASSPLADRAEAFF. The CDR3 DNA sequence: TGCGCCAGCAGCCCCCTAGCGGACAGGGCTGAAGCTTTCTTT.

This clonotype showed up just a few times. V is TRBV21-1 and J is TRBJ2-2; the table gives TRBD1 as D, unverified against the DNA. TRBV21-1 is annotated as a pseudogene. This CDR3 region has 18 residues. The CDR3 DNA is TGTGCCAGCAGCAATGATACGACAGGGGGACCAAACACCGGGGAGCTGTTTTTT. Protein: CASSNDTTGGPNTGELFF.

This clonotype has a handful of counts. This chain links TRBV7-2 with TRBJ2-7, with TRBD1 matching 10 bases. The junction had 5 bases not matched to a gene; V was cut back by 4 bases and J by 2 bases. CDR3 length: 15 residues. Per germline, CDR1 SGHTA and CDR2 FQGNSA. CDR3 sequence reads: CASSYRTGGTYEQYF. As DNA, the CDR3 is TGTGCCAGCAGCTACAGGACAGGGGGAACCTACGAGCAGTACTTC.

The V gene is TRBV6-4, the J gene TRBJ2-1; 8 bases are a match to TRBD1. The CDR3 is 15 residues long. V lost 4 bases and J lost 2; bases outside the gene matches: 4. The germline V gene has CDR1 MRHNA and CDR2 SNTAGT. CDR3 residues: CASSADRVPYNEQFF. The DNA for the CDR3 is TGTGCCAGCAGTGCGGACAGGGTCCCCTACAATGAGCAGTTCTTC.

This clonotype was detected only a few times. This rearrangement joins TRBV29-1 to TRBJ2-5; no reliable D call. V was pared by 2 bases and J by 5 bases, with 6 bases between. The CDR3 has 11 amino acids. The V gene's germline CDR1 is SQVTM and CDR2 ANQGSEA. CDR3 protein: CSVESGETQYF. CDR3 coding DNA: TGCAGCGTTGAATCTGGGGAGACCCAGTACTTC.

In its sample, this clonotype was seen many times. This chain uses TRBV6-1 with TRBJ2-1; 10 bases are shared with TRBD1. V gave up 5 bases and J gave up 1 base; unmatched junction bases: 11. Germline V lookup: CDR1 MNHNS, CDR2 SASEGT. The CDR3 runs to 18 residues. CDR3: CASSQTGGLTSSYNEQFF. CDR3 coding DNA: TGTGCCAGCAGTCAGACAGGGGGCTTGACCTCTTCCTACAATGAGCAGTTCTTC.

The chain uses TRBV9 and TRBJ2-5, with D perhaps being TRBD1 or TRBD2 (5 bases each). Germline V gene lookup returns CDR1 SGDLS and CDR2 YYNGEE. The CDR3 is 15 residues long. V was trimmed by 0 bases and J by 3 bases, leaving 12 bases between them. The CDR3 nucleotides read TGTGCCAGCAGCGTAGGGGGACGGTTCAAAGAGACCCAGTACTTC. Translating it yields CASSVGGRFKETQYF.

V is TRBV4-3 and J is TRBJ2-1; D is possibly TRBD1 or TRBD2 (6 bases each). CDR3 length: 16 amino acids. Between the trimmed V and J ends, which lost 0 bases and 6 bases, there was a span of 15 bases. CDR1 and CDR2 from the germline V gene are LGHNA and YSLEER. CDR3 region: CASSQDRGAWGNEQFF. The CDR3 bases are TGCGCCAGCAGCCAAGATAGGGGGGCCTGGGGCAATGAGCAGTTCTTC.

The chain joins TRBV6-5 to TRBJ2-1; D possibly corresponds to TRBD1 (5 bases). Trimming left V 2 bases short and J 3 bases short, with 8 bases between. Germline V gives CDR1 MNHEY, CDR2 SVGAGI. The CDR3 covers 14 residues. The DNA of the CDR3 is TGTGCCAGCAGTTACAGGGGATTCTACAATGAGCAGTTCTTC. It is translated as CASSYRGFYNEQFF.

The V call is TRBV9, the J call TRBJ2-3, with 9 bases fitting TRBD2. The CDR3 sequence is 16 residues long. J gave up 0 bases and V 3 bases, and 5 bases lay outside the gene matches. The germline V gene encodes CDR1 SGDLS and CDR2 YYNGEE. In DNA form, the CDR3 reads TGTGCCAGCAGCGCGTCTAGCGGGGCTAGCACAGATACGCAGTATTTT. Protein: CASSASSGASTDTQYF.

A few counts support this clonotype. J is TRBJ1-1 and V is TRBV5-6, with D perhaps TRBD1 (6 bases). CDR1 SGHDT and CDR2 YYEEEE come from the germline V gene. The V gene lost 0 bases and the J gene lost 0 bases, with 21 bases spanning the gap. The CDR3 totals 19 residues. CDR3 nucleotide sequence: TGTGCCAGCAGCTTGGTCCGGGGGTGGACAGCGACCATGAACACTGAAGCTTTCTTT. The encoded protein is CASSLVRGWTATMNTEAFF.

This rearrangement joins TRBV4-2 to TRBJ2-5; no firm D call. V was pared by 3 bases and J by 2 bases, with 13 bases between. Germline CDR1 is LGHNA and CDR2 is YNFKEQ. The CDR3 loop spans 15 amino acids. CDR3 sequence reads: CASSQGNQFQETQYF. The CDR3 region has the DNA TGTGCCAGCAGCCAGGGGAATCAGTTTCAAGAGACCCAGTACTTC.